The rows below give T cell receptor beta chains drawn from one sample of a study of shared clonotypes between healthy human individuals. Clones were sequenced by immunoSEQ multiplex PCR, and TCRdb holds only the in-frame ones, with some missing. The sample gives 600,000 or so clones, around 95% of which show up once; over 0.095% is in the top ten. The sample taken for sequencing was naive CD8+ T cells sorted from blood. The receptors come from a woman under 40 in good health. Both conserved end residues are part of each CDR3. A D gene is named only where the DNA matches it firmly. Not every row has a clone size; where given, it reads once, few, many or a size class.

TRBJ2-7	.	.	TRBV28	CASSSVGYEQYF	TGTGCCAGCAGCTCCGTAGGCTACGAGCAGTACTTC
TRBJ1-2	.	.	TRBV9	CASSVNREGYGYTF	TGTGCCAGCAGCGTAAATAGGGAAGGCTATGGCTACACCTTC
TRBJ2-7	.	.	TRBV6-1	CASSSWGQGRYEQYF	TGTGCCAGCAGTTCGTGGGGGCAGGGAAGGTACGAGCAGTACTTC
TRBJ2-5	TRBD2	.	TRBV7-9	CASSSQSSGRAGQETQYF	TGTGCCAGCAGCTCCCAATCAAGCGGGAGGGCGGGTCAAGAGACCCAGTACTTC
TRBJ2-7	TRBD2	.	TRBV7-6	CASSSGLAGGPGYEQYF	TGTGCCAGCAGCTCTGGACTAGCGGGAGGGCCTGGCTACGAGCAGTACTTC
TRBJ2-1	TRBD1	once	TRBV28	CASSRTGGANNEQFF	TGTGCCAGCAGCCGGACAGGGGGCGCCAACAATGAGCAGTTCTTC
TRBJ2-5	.	.	TRBV28	CASSLPRVGGGEETQYF	TGTGCCAGCAGTTTACCTCGGGTGGGAGGGGGTGAGGAGACCCAGTACTTC
TRBJ2-2	TRBD2	.	TRBV18	CASSPPTLAGGIGELFF	TGTGCCAGCTCACCACCAACACTAGCGGGAGGAATCGGGGAGCTGTTTTTT
TRBJ2-7	TRBD1	.	TRBV5-6	CASSTYGTGAAYEQYF	TGTGCCAGCAGCACCTACGGGACAGGGGCCGCCTACGAGCAGTACTTC
TRBJ1-1	.	few	TRBV9	CASSVGMNTEAFF	TGTGCCAGCAGCGTAGGAATGAACACTGAAGCTTTCTTT
TRBJ2-1	TRBD2	.	TRBV6-5	CASSYAASGDNEQFF	TGTGCCAGCAGTTACGCGGCTAGCGGGGACAATGAGCAGTTCTTC
TRBJ1-1	TRBD1	.	TRBV7-9	CASSLDRGVTEAFF	TGTGCCAGCAGCTTAGACAGGGGGGTGACTGAAGCTTTCTTT
TRBJ2-2	.	.	TRBV11-2	CASSFTGELFF	TGTGCCAGCAGCTTCACCGGGGAGCTGTTTTTT
TRBJ2-7	TRBD2	.	TRBV25-1	CASSATSGNPYEQYF	TGTGCCAGCAGTGCCACTAGCGGAAACCCCTACGAGCAGTACTTC
TRBJ2-1	TRBD2	.	TRBV7-8	CASSSRLAGAPHNEQFF	TGTGCCAGCAGCTCTCGACTAGCGGGAGCCCCACACAATGAGCAGTTCTTC
TRBJ2-7	TRBD2	.	TRBV9	CASSTGSGASYEQYF	TGTGCCAGCAGCACCGGTAGCGGGGCCTCCTACGAGCAGTACTTC
TRBJ1-5	.	once	TRBV5-6	CASSVGGIGQPQHF	TGTGCCAGCTCTGTCGGGGGAATCGGTCAGCCCCAGCATTTT
TRBJ2-7	.	.	TRBV5-6	CASSRWASEIDYEQYF	TGTGCCAGCAGCCGATGGGCATCTGAAATCGACTACGAGCAGTACTTC